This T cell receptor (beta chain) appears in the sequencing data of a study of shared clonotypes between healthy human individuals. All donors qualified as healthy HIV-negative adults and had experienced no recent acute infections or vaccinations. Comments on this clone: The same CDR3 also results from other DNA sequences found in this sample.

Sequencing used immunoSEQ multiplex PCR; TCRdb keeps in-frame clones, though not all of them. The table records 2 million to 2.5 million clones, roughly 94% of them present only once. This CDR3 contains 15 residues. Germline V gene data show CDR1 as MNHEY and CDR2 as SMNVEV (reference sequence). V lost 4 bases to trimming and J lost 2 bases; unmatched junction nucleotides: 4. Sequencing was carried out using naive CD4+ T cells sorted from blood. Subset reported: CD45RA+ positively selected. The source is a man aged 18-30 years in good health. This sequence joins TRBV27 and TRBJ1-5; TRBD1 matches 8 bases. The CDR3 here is CASSSQGAGNQPQHF. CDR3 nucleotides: TGTGCCAGCAGTTCCCAGGGGGCGGGCAATCAGCCCCAGCATTTT.